Listed below are T cell receptor beta chains from one sample, sequenced in a study of PD-1 blockade in classical Hodgkin lymphoma. This table comes from immunoSEQ multiplex PCR, and its TCRdb copy is limited to in-frame clones, with some not included. The table records approximately 27,000 clones, almost 85% of them present only once. This material consisted of peripheral blood mononuclear cells (PBMCs), taken before the fourth cycle of nivolumab. The receptors here all came from a human donor with classical Hodgkin lymphoma. Each CDR3 is given without its conserved first and last residue. Fields, in order: V gene, CDR3 protein.

v_gene: TRBV7-6; CDR3aa: ASSLNFGGGETQY
v_gene: TRBV5-6; CDR3aa: ASMDRGNYGYT
v_gene: TRBV28; CDR3aa: ASAPGHGADTQY
v_gene: TRBV5-4; CDR3aa: ASSLIGAGGGYT
v_gene: TRBV5-6; CDR3aa: ASSEDPDFATNEKLF
v_gene: TRBV10-3; CDR3aa: AISDPNEQY
v_gene: TRBV10-1; CDR3aa: ASRGDRGEKLF
v_gene: TRBV7-9; CDR3aa: ASSLMDQPQH
v_gene: TRBV18; CDR3aa: ASSPGQSSYNEQF
v_gene: TRBV27; CDR3aa: ASSLFITNEQF
v_gene: TRBV19; CDR3aa: ASSIAHRESYEQY
v_gene: TRBV5-4; CDR3aa: ASSGGRGSMNTEAF
v_gene: TRBV9; CDR3aa: ASSEGSRETQY